This passage covers 22 T cell receptor beta chains from one sample sequenced in a study of shared clonotypes between healthy human individuals. Here immunoSEQ multiplex PCR was the method, and the copy in TCRdb shows in-frame clones only, minus some. The sample records about 650,000 clones, around 95% being singletons. Naivety among CD8 cells was defined by CD45RO negativity and positive CCR7 selection, thereby excluding terminally differentiated effector memory CD45RA+ cells. The specimen was naive CD8+ T cells sorted from blood. The receptors come from a woman under 40 in good health.

About this clone itself: This specimen includes other DNA sequences encoding the same CDR3. V and J are TRBV9 and TRBJ2-2; D call uncertain. The CDR3 length is 12 residues. The V end lost 2 bases, the J end lost 5 bases, and 4 bases lay between the germline ends. Germline loops: CDR1 SGDLS, CDR2 YYNGEE. Here the CDR3 DNA reads TGTGCCAGCAGCGTTTCAACCGGGGAGCTGTTTTTT. It translates to CASSVSTGELFF.

This chain connects TRBV2 to TRBJ2-7, with 7 bases identical to TRBD1. With V trimmed by 9 bases and J by 2 bases, 7 bases remained unmatched. The CDR3 spans 13 residues. Germline V gene sequence: CDR1 SNHLY, CDR2 FYNNEI. This CDR3 is CASRPGQTYEQYF. DNA of the CDR3: TGTGCCAGTCGACCGGGACAGACCTACGAGCAGTACTTC.

This clone was counted a single time. This rearrangement joins TRBV19 to TRBJ2-1, with D maybe TRBD2 (6 bases). From germline, CDR1 is LNHDA and CDR2 SQIVND (reference sequence). Deletions cut 3 bases from V and 5 bases from J, with 14 bases between. This CDR3 is built from 15 residues. The CDR3 sequence: CASSIAREYNNEQFF. Written as DNA, the CDR3 is TGTGCCAGTAGTATTGCCCGGGAGTACAACAATGAGCAGTTCTTC.

The chain is built from TRBV5-1 and TRBJ1-2; D perhaps matches TRBD1 (6 bases). The CDR3 is made up of 17 amino acids. Trimming removed 0 bases at V and 4 bases at J, with 19 bases between. Per germline, CDR1 SGHRS and CDR2 YFSETQ. CDR3 region: CASSLGTDLYASYGYTF. The CDR3 DNA sequence: TGCGCCAGCAGCTTGGGGACAGATTTATACGCGTCCTATGGCTACACCTTC.

This chain uses TRBV4-1 with TRBJ2-1; 9 positions agree with TRBD2. V was clipped by 3 bases and J by 7 bases; unmatched bases: 7. CDR3 length: 15 amino acids. Germline assignment: CDR1 MGHRA and CDR2 YSYEKL. CDR3 bases: TGCGCCAGCAGCCACGTAGGCGGGAGGGGGAATGAGCAGTTCTTC. It is translated as CASSHVGGRGNEQFF.

This clone was picked up one time. The rearrangement joins TRBV7-8 to TRBJ2-7; D assignment may be TRBD1 or TRBD2 (6 bases each). Trimming cost V 1 base and J 5 bases, with 9 bases left between them. Looked up from germline, CDR1 is SGHVS and CDR2 is FQNEAQ. The CDR3 extends over 13 amino acids. For the CDR3, the DNA is TGTGCCAGCAGCTTAGAGGGGGGTGACGAGCAGTACTTC. Translation gives CASSLEGGDEQYF.

The count of this clone is one. The V call is TRBV4-3, the J call TRBJ2-7; 7 bases agree with TRBD1. Germline CDR1 and CDR2: LGHNA and YSLEER. The CDR3 consists of 11 residues. The ends lost 6 bases at V and 6 bases at J; junction bases unmatched: 2. The CDR3 spells CASRAGGEQYF. The CDR3 DNA reads as TGCGCCAGCAGGGCAGGGGGCGAGCAGTACTTC.

The chain joins TRBV11-2 to TRBJ2-2; TRBD2 matches at 13 bases. CDR1 and CDR2 (germline): SGHAT, FQNNGV. The trim removed 4 bases at V and 4 bases at J, leaving 6 bases unmatched. CDR3 length: 17 amino acids. The CDR3, as DNA: TGTGCCAGCAGCTCGAGGACTAGCGGGAGTTTCACCGGGGAGCTGTTTTTT. As protein: CASSSRTSGSFTGELFF.

The V and J genes are TRBV10-3 and TRBJ2-7; D may be TRBD2 (5 bases). Per the germline V gene, CDR1 is ENHRY and CDR2 is SYGVKD. The V end lost 3 bases, the J end lost 7 bases, and 16 bases lay between the germline ends. The CDR3 contains 14 residues. The chain's CDR3 is CAISEADGLGEQYF. The CDR3 coding sequence is TGTGCCATCAGTGAAGCGGACGGACTGGGGGAGCAGTACTTC.

The rearrangement joins TRBV27 to TRBJ2-2; no reliable D call. The length of the CDR3 is 16 residues. Per germline, CDR1 MNHEY and CDR2 SMNVEV (reference sequence). Trimming stripped 8 bases from V and 0 bases from J, with 16 bases between. The CDR3 bases are TGTGCCAGCTTCCCCCTAGTTCCCCCGAACACCGGGGAGCTGTTTTTT. Translated, it gives CASFPLVPPNTGELFF.

The V gene is TRBV12-5, the J gene TRBJ1-5; D call uncertain. This CDR3 is 13 amino acids long. Per germline, CDR1 LGHNT and CDR2 FRNRAP. V was clipped by 1 base and J by 4 bases, with 5 bases between them. The DNA of the CDR3 is TGTGCTAGTGGTTTGGGACTTAATCAGCCCCAGCATTTT. Translated: CASGLGLNQPQHF.

For the CDR3, the DNA is TGTGCCAGCAGTTTTACCGACCCAGGCACCGGGGAGCTGTTTTTT. Translated: CASSFTDPGTGELFF. The chain has TRBV28 and TRBJ2-2; no clear D gene. The length of the CDR3 is 15 residues. V was pared by 3 bases and J by 4 bases, with 12 bases between. Looked up from germline, CDR1 is MDHEN and CDR2 is SYDVKM.

The V call is TRBV19, the J call TRBJ2-7; D unclear. Trimming removed 3 bases at V and 2 bases at J, with 14 bases between. Germline-derived CDR1 and CDR2 are LNHDA and SQIVND (reference sequence). This CDR3 comprises 15 residues. The CDR3 is CASSMNLVPAYEQYF. CDR3 DNA: TGTGCCAGTAGTATGAACCTTGTCCCTGCCTACGAGCAGTACTTC.

The rearrangement links TRBV19 to TRBJ2-7; 7 bases are shared with TRBD1. Germline lookup yields CDR1 LNHDA and CDR2 SQIVND (reference sequence). There are 15 residues in the CDR3. The ends lost 3 bases at V and 0 bases at J; junction bases unmatched: 5. CDR3 amino acids: CASSIGQVLSYEQYF. CDR3 nucleotides: TGTGCCAGTAGTATTGGACAGGTCCTCTCCTACGAGCAGTACTTC.

Here the CDR3 reads CASSILYSNQPQHF. Written as DNA, the CDR3 is TGTGCCAGTAGTATTCTGTATAGCAATCAGCCCCAGCATTTT. The V call is TRBV19, the J call TRBJ1-5; D is unresolved. Trimming stripped 3 bases from V and 0 bases from J, with 6 bases between. CDR1 and CDR2 (germline): LNHDA, SQIVND (reference sequence). This CDR3 spans 14 amino acids.

The gene calls are TRBV7-2 and TRBJ1-3, with D possibly matching TRBD1 (5 bases). The V end was cut by 5 bases, the J end by 2 bases, with 13 bases between. CDR1 SGHTA and CDR2 FQGNSA come from the germline V gene. The CDR3 runs to 15 residues. CDR3: CASSPRGIAGNTIYF. CDR3 bases: TGTGCCAGCAGCCCTCGGGGGATCGCTGGAAACACCATATATTTT.

The rearrangement links TRBV29-1 to TRBJ2-5, with 8 nucleotides matching TRBD1. The J call could be wrong; TRBJ2-7 is a better fit for the DNA end. The CDR3 consists of 15 residues. Germline V gene sequence: CDR1 SQVTM, CDR2 ANQGSEA. Here the CDR3 DNA reads TGCAGCGCAGGGGGCTACGGACACGGATCCTACGAGCAGTACTTC. Encoded protein: CSAGGYGHGSYEQYF.

The chain employs TRBV27 and TRBJ2-1, with TRBD2 identical over 7 bases. CDR3 length: 14 amino acids. Germline assignment: CDR1 MNHEY and CDR2 SMNVEV (reference sequence). The V and J ends lost 5 bases and 0 bases, in that order; junction bases with no gene match: 1. The CDR3 nucleotides are TGTGCCAGCAGTCCGGGAGGCTCCTACAATGAGCAGTTCTTC. Protein: CASSPGGSYNEQFF.

The CDR3 is CAISEGRLENYEQYF. CDR3 nucleotide sequence: TGTGCCATCAGTGAGGGGCGGTTGGAAAACTACGAGCAGTACTTC. The chain carries TRBV10-3 and TRBJ2-7; D is unresolved. CDR1 is ENHRY and CDR2 is SYGVKD in the germline V gene. The CDR3 runs to 15 residues. Trimming removed 2 bases at V and 3 bases at J, with 14 bases between.

The chain combines TRBV5-1 with TRBJ2-2; weak D call: TRBD2 (5 bases). The V gene's germline CDR1 is SGHRS and CDR2 YFSETQ. The V and J ends lost 4 bases and 7 bases respectively, with 14 bases between them. The CDR3 is 14 residues long. The CDR3 spells CASSPLYGGGELFF. CDR3 DNA: TGCGCCAGCAGCCCTCTTTATGGAGGCGGGGAGCTGTTTTTT.

The chain carries TRBV27 and TRBJ2-7; D is possibly TRBD2 (6 bases). This CDR3 region has 16 residues. Germline CDR1 MNHEY, CDR2 SMNVEV (reference sequence). Trimming removed 5 bases at V and 0 bases at J, with 17 bases between. The CDR3 is CASSRGTGTYSYEQYF. The CDR3 nucleotides are TGTGCCAGCAGTCGAGGGACCGGGACTTACTCCTACGAGCAGTACTTC.

The chain uses TRBV2 and TRBJ1-5; TRBD1 is a possible D gene (5 bases). Trimming removed 8 bases from V and 1 base from J, with 9 bases in between. This CDR3 has 13 residues. Per the germline V gene, CDR1 is SNHLY and CDR2 is FYNNEI. The CDR3 DNA follows: TGTGCCAGCGGGGGTTTGAGCAATCAGCCCCAGCATTTT. Translating gives CASGGLSNQPQHF. The entire variable domain, with the rest obtained from reference TRBV2 and TRBJ1-5, is as follows: EPEVTQTPSHQVTQMGQEVILRCVPISNHLYFYWYRQILGQKVEFLVSFYNNEISEKSEIFDDQFSVERPDGSNFTLKIRSTKLEDSAMYFCASGGLSNQPQHFGDGTRLSIL.